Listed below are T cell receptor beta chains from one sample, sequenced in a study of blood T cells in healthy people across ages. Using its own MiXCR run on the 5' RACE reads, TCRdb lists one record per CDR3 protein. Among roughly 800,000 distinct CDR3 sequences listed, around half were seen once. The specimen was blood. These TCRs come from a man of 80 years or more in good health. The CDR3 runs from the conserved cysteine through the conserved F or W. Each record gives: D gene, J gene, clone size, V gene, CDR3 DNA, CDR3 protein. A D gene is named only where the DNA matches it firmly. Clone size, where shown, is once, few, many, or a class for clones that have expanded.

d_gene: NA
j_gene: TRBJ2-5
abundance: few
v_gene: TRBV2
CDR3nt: TGTGCCAGCAGTGGGGTTCCACCCTTGTACCAAGAGACCCAGTACTTC
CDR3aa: CASSGVPPLYQETQYF

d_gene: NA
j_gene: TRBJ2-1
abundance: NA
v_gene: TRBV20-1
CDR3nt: TGCAGTGCTAGACCCCCGCAGGGCTCCTACAATGAGCAGTTCTTC
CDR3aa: CSARPPQGSYNEQFF

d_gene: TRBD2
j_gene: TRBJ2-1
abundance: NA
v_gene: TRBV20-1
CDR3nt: TGCAGTGCTAGAAACCAGCGGGAGATTTTCCGGAGCTCCTACAATGAGCAGTTCTTC
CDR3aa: CSARNQREIFRSSYNEQFF

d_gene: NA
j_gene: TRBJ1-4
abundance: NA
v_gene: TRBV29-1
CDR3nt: TGCAGCGTTACCGGGCGAGGGAATGAAAAACTGTTTTTT
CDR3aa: CSVTGRGNEKLFF

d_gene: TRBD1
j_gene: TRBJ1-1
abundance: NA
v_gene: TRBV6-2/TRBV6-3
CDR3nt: TGTGCCAGCAGTTACCCGACAGGGGGGGTGAACACTGAAGCTTTCTTT
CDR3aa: CASSYPTGGVNTEAFF

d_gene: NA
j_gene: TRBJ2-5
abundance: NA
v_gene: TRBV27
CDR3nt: TGTGCCAGCAGTGCTGCCGGACCCCAAGAGACCCAGTACTTC
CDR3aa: CASSAAGPQETQYF

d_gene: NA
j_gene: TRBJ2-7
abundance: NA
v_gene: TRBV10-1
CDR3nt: TGCGCCAGCAGTGAGGCGAACGTGGGCCTCTATGAGCAGTACTTC
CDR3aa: CASSEANVGLYEQYF

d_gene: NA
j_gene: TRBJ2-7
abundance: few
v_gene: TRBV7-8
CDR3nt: TGTGCCAGCAGCCCTCACGCCCGGTCCTCCTACGAGCAGTACTTC
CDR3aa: CASSPHARSSYEQYF

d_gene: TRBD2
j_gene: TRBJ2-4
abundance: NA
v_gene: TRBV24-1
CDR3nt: TGTGCCACCAGTGACAGCGGGAGTAAGGAGCAGTACTTC
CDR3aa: CATSDSGSKEQYF

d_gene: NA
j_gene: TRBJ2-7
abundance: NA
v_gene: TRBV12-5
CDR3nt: TGTGCTAGTGGTCCCGGGGCCCCCGCCTACGAGCAGTACTTC
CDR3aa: CASGPGAPAYEQYF

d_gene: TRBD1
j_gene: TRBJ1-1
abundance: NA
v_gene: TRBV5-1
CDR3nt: TGCGCCAGCAGTAAAACGACAGGGGACACTGCAGCTTTCTTT
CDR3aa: CASSKTTGDTAAFF

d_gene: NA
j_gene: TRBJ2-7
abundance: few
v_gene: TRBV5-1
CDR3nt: TGCGCCAGCAGCTTGGCCGTCTCCAATCCCTACGAGCAGTACTTC
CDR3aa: CASSLAVSNPYEQYF

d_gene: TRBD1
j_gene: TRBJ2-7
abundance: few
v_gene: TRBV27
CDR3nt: TGTGCCAGCAGTCCCCAGACAGGGCGGCAATTTACCCAGTACTTC
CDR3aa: CASSPQTGRQFTQYF

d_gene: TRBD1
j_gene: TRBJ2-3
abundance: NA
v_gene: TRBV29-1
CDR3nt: TGCAGCGTCCGAGGGGGCCTCACAGATACGCAGTATTTT
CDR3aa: CSVRGGLTDTQYF

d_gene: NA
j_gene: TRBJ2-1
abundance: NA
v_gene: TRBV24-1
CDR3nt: TGTGCCACCAGTGATCCGCAGGGAGAGGCCTACAATGAGCAGTTCTTC
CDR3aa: CATSDPQGEAYNEQFF

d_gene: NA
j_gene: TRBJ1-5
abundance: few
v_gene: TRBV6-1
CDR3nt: TGTGCCAGCACCGGGGACGGCCGCAATCAGCCCCAGCATTTT
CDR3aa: CASTGDGRNQPQHF

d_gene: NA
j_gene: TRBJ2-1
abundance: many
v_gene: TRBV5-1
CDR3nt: TGCGCCAGCAGTGAGGGAAGCTCCTACAATGAGCAGTTCTTC
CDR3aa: CASSEGSSYNEQFF

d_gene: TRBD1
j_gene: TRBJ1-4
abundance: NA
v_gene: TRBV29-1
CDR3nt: TGCAGCGTTCCGGGACAGGGAGGTGAAAAACTGTTTTTT
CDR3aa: CSVPGQGGEKLFF

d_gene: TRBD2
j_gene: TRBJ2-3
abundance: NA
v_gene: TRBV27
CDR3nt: TGTGCCAGCAGTTTATTGTCTAGCGGGATCCACAGATACGCGTATTTT
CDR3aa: CASSLLSSGIHRYAYF

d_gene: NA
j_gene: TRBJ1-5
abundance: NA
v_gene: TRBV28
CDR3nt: TGTGCCAGCCGTCAGGGCGTAAAACAGCCCCAGCATTTT
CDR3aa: CASRQGVKQPQHF

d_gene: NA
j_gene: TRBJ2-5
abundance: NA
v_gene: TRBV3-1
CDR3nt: TGTGCCAGCAGAACTACCCTTGGGGAGCAGTACTTC
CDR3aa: CASRTTLGEQYF

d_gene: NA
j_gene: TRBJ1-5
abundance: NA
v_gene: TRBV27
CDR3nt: TGTGCCAGCCAGGGAAGGAACAATCAGCCCCAGCATTTT
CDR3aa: CASQGRNNQPQHF

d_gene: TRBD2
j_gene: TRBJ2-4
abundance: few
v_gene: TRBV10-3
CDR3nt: TGTGCCATCAGACAGACTAGCGGCCCAGAGCAGTACTTC
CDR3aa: CAIRQTSGPEQYF

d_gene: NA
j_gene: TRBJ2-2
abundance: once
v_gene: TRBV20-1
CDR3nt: TGCAGTGCTAGACTACCCGGGATCACCGGGGAGCTGTTTTTT
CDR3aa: CSARLPGITGELFF

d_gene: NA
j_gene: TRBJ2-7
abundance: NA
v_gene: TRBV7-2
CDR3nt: TGTGCCAGCAGCTTACAGGAGAGCTCCTACAATGAGCAGTACTTC
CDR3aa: CASSLQESSYNEQYF

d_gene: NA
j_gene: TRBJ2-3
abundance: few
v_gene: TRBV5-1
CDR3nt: TGCGCCAGCAGCGTGGGCCGGAGCACAGATACGCAGTATTTT
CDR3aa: CASSVGRSTDTQYF

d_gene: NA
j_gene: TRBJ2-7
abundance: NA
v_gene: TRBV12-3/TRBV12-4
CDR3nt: TGTGCCAGCAGCTTAGCGGCAGACTCCTCGGTAAAGTACTTC
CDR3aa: CASSLAADSSVKYF

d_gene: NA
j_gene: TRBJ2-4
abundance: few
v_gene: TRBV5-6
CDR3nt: TGTGCCAGCAGCTTACGAGGTCCAGGAAACAAAAACATTCAGTACTTC
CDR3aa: CASSLRGPGNKNIQYF

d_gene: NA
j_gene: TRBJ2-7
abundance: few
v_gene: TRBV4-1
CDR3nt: TGCGCCAGCAGCCAAGGGGCCCCGGGCTACGAGCAGTACTTC
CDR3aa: CASSQGAPGYEQYF

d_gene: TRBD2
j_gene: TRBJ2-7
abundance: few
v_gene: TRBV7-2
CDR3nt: TGTGCCAGCAGCTTAGAATTAGCGGGACGGGGCTCCTACGAGCAGTACTTC
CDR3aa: CASSLELAGRGSYEQYF

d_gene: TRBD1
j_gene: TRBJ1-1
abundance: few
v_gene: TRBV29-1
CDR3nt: TGCAGCGTCGCCGGGACAGCTGCAAACACTGAAGCTTTCTTT
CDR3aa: CSVAGTAANTEAFF

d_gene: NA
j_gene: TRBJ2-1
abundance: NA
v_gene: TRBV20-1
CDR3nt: TGCAGTGCTAGAGTGGATGAGATCAATGAGCAGTTCTTC
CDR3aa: CSARVDEINEQFF

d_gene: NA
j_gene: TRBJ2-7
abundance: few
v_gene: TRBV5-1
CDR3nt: TGCGCCAGCAGTAAGACGGATCTTTCCTACGAGCAGTACTTC
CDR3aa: CASSKTDLSYEQYF

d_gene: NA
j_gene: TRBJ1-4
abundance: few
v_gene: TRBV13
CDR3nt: TGTGCCAGCTCGGGTGAAAAACTGTTTTTT
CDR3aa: CASSGEKLFF

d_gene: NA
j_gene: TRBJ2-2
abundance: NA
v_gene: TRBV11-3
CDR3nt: TGTGCCAGCAGCTCCGGAGTGGGGACCGGGGAGCTGTTTTTT
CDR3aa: CASSSGVGTGELFF

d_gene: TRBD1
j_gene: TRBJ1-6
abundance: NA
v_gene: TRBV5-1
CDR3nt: TGCGCCAGCAGCAGCGGAACAGGGGGGAATTCACCCCTCCACTTT
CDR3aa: CASSSGTGGNSPLHF

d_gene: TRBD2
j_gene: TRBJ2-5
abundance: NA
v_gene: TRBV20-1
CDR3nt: TGCAGTGCTAGAACCTCCAAACGGGAGGGCCAAGAGACCCAGTACTTC
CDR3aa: CSARTSKREGQETQYF

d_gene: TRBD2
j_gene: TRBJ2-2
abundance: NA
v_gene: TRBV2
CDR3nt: TGTGCCAGCGCCCGGGGTAGCGGGATCGCCGGGGAGCTGTTTTTT
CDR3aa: CASARGSGIAGELFF

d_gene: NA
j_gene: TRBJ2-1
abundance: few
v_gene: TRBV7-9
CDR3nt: TGTGCCAGCAGCTTAGTCTCCGGGACTCCCGGGGATGAGCAGTTCTTC
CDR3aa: CASSLVSGTPGDEQFF

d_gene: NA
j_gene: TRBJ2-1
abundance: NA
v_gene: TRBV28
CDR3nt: TGTGCCAGCAGCCTCCGAGAGATATGGTCCGAGAATGGGCAGTTCTTC
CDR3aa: CASSLREIWSENGQFF

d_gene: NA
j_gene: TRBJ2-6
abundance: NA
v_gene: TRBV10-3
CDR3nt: TGTGCCATCAGGAAAGACAGTTTGTCCTCTGGGGCCAACGTCCTGACTTTC
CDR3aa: CAIRKDSLSSGANVLTF

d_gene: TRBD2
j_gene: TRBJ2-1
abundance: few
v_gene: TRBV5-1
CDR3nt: TGCGCCAGCAGCTGGGAGGGGCGGGTGGACTACAATGAGCAGTTCTTC
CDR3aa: CASSWEGRVDYNEQFF

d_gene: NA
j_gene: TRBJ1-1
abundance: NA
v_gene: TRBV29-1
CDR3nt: TGCAGCGTTGAAGAATGGGGGAAAGACACTGAAGCTTTCTTT
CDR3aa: CSVEEWGKDTEAFF

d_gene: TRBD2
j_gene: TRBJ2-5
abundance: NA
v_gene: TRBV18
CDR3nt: TGTGCCAGCTCACCATCCGGGACTAGCGGCTCCGGGACCCAGTACTTC
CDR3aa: CASSPSGTSGSGTQYF

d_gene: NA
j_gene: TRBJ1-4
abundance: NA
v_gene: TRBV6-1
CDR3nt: TGTGCCAGCAGCCCTTCAGAGGAAGAAAAACTGTTTTTT
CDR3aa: CASSPSEEEKLFF

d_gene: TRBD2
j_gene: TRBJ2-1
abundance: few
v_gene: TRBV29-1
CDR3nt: TGCAGCGTTGAAGGGCTAGCGGACAATGAGCAGTTCTTC
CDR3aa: CSVEGLADNEQFF

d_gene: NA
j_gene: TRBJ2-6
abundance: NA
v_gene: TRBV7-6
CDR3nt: TGTGCCAGCAGCGAGACTACCTCTTTGGGGGCCAACGTCCTGACTTTC
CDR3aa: CASSETTSLGANVLTF

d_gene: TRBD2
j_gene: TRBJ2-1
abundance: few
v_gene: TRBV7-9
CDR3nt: TGTGCCAGCAGCGACGCTAGCGGGCAGCAGTTCTTC
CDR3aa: CASSDASGQQFF

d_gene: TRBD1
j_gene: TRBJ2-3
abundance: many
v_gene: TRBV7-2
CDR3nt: TGTGCCAGCAGCTTAGCCACAGGGGGAAGATACGCGTATTTT
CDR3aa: CASSLATGGRYAYF

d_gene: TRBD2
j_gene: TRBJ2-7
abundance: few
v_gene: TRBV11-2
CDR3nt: TGTGCCAGCAGCTTAGGAAGCGGGAGAGGGTACGAGCAGTACTTC
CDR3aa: CASSLGSGRGYEQYF

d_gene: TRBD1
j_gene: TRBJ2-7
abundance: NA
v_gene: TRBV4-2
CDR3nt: TGTGCCAGCAGTCAAAGAACCCCGGGACAGGGGGCGGGGGAGCAGTACTTC
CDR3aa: CASSQRTPGQGAGEQYF